The T cell receptor beta chain described here comes from a study of T cell responses to AZD1222 COVID-19 vaccine. General study findings and limits: Following two doses of AZD1222, Spike-specific TCR breadth and depth rose. In a largely white British group with more females than males, clonal diversity was possibly underestimated. Baseline testing showed seropositivity in only five or six AZD1222 recipients.

Germline CDR1 is WSHSY and CDR2 is SAAADI. This CDR3 is built from 14 residues. V lost 5 bases to trimming and J lost 1 base, with 11 bases between them. This clone was counted a single time. No antigen is known for it. Libraries were prepared by immunoSEQ multiplex PCR; TCRdb keeps only in-frame clonotypes and omits some of them. The table has about 77,000 clones, 92% seen once; the top ten hold roughly 4.8%. The sample here was peripheral blood, taken 28 days after the second AZD1222 dose. The chain recombines TRBV10-2 with TRBJ1-1; D is unclear. The sequence was obtained from an adult who received the AZD1222 COVID-19 vaccine. CDR3 loop: CASSNWGGNTEAFF. DNA of the CDR3: TGCGCCAGCAGTAATTGGGGTGGGAACACTGAAGCTTTCTTT.